This T cell receptor beta chain was captured by sequencing in a study of neurological immune-mediated disorders. The CDR3 is made up of 14 amino acids. Trimming pared 7 bases from V and 3 bases from J, leaving 16 bases between. Germline V CDR1 and CDR2: DFQATT, SNEGSKA (reference sequence). TCRdb fed the 5' RACE reads into MiXCR, producing one record per CDR3 protein. The sample yields about 21,000 distinct CDR3 sequences, roughly 17% seen once. This clonotype was detected many times. Antigen specificity is unknown. For sorted libraries, the input was 1 million CD4+ or CD8+ T cells. Findings and limits, study-wide: One related-CDR3 cluster, identified by phylogenetic grouping, held the repertoires of 18 of 34 multiple sclerosis patients and was a possible signature. The most TCR clonal expansion was seen in HTLV-1-associated myelopathy, whereas the least was seen in multiple sclerosis, below the level in healthy controls. Private repertoires in all groups were suggested by the absence of shared CDR3 amino acid sequences among expanded clones across subjects.

The source material was CD8+ T cells from blood. The chain couples TRBV20-1 to TRBJ2-1, with D perhaps being TRBD1 or TRBD2 (5 bases each). This receptor was taken from a woman aged 18-29 years with multiple sclerosis. In nucleotides, the CDR3 is TGCAGTGGTACGGGACGGAGGAACTACAATGAGCAGTTCTTC. Translation: CSGTGRRNYNEQFF.